This T cell receptor beta chain is drawn from a study of blood T cell repertoires in COVID-19. Generated by immunoSEQ multiplex PCR, the TCRdb table keeps only in-frame clones and is missing some. Of about 64,000 clones in the sample, 88% were seen once. Germline loops: CDR1 SNHLY, CDR2 FYNNEI. Trimming stripped 6 bases from V and 4 bases from J, with 9 bases between. The CDR3 consists of 13 residues. Sequencing was carried out using peripheral blood. The chain combines TRBV2 with TRBJ2-2; D unresolved. This clonotype was sampled from a woman between 55 and 75 years old with COVID-19, enrolled during active disease. The CDR3 reads CASRERVTGELFF. The CDR3 DNA reads TGTGCCAGCAGGGAAAGAGTCACCGGGGAGCTGTTTTTT.